Listed below are T cell receptor beta chains from one sample, sequenced in a study of siplizumab effects on memory and regulatory T cells. The protocol was immunoSEQ multiplex PCR, while the TCRdb copy is restricted to in-frame clones and leaves out a portion. The sample yields about 56,000 clones, around 97% seen once. Sequencing was performed on naive CD8+ T cells sorted from blood. These TCRs come from a human donor in good health. Each CDR3 is given with its conserved first and last residue. Fields, in order: D gene, clone size, J gene, V gene, CDR3 protein, CDR3 DNA. D genes are given only for firm matches. Size tells how often a clone was seen (once, few, many) or the class of an expanded clone, and some rows leave it out.

D gene: -
clone size: -
J gene: TRBJ2-7
V gene: TRBV11-1
CDR3 protein: CASSLPLGQGRVF
CDR3 DNA: TGTGCCAGCAGCTTACCATTGGGACAAGGAAGGGTCTTC

D gene: TRBD2
clone size: once
J gene: TRBJ2-3
V gene: TRBV9
CDR3 protein: CASSPTSSLYTDTQYF
CDR3 DNA: TGTGCCAGCAGCCCGACTAGCAGCCTCTACACAGATACGCAGTATTTT

D gene: -
clone size: -
J gene: TRBJ1-1
V gene: TRBV4-2
CDR3 protein: CASSLKRGRNTEAFF
CDR3 DNA: TGTGCCAGCAGCTTGAAGCGGGGACGGAACACTGAAGCTTTCTTT

D gene: TRBD1
clone size: -
J gene: TRBJ1-5
V gene: TRBV6-1
CDR3 protein: CASSERDSFLSNQPQHF
CDR3 DNA: TGTGCCAGCAGTGAGCGGGACAGTTTCCTTAGCAATCAGCCCCAGCATTTT

D gene: -
clone size: -
J gene: TRBJ2-6
V gene: TRBV9
CDR3 protein: CASSPRRVSSGANVLTF
CDR3 DNA: TGTGCCAGCAGCCCCCGTAGGGTGAGCTCTGGGGCCAACGTCCTGACTTTC

D gene: TRBD2
clone size: -
J gene: TRBJ2-7
V gene: TRBV4-1
CDR3 protein: CASSQESGRGYEQYF
CDR3 DNA: TGCGCCAGCAGCCAAGAAAGCGGGAGGGGATACGAGCAGTACTTC

D gene: TRBD2
clone size: -
J gene: TRBJ2-7
V gene: TRBV10-2
CDR3 protein: CAAQGLDSYEQYF
CDR3 DNA: TGCGCCGCACAGGGACTAGACTCCTACGAGCAGTACTTC

D gene: -
clone size: -
J gene: TRBJ2-3
V gene: TRBV7-2
CDR3 protein: CASSLALSGAGDTQYF
CDR3 DNA: TGTGCCAGCAGCTTAGCGCTCTCGGGAGCGGGAGATACGCAGTATTTT

D gene: TRBD1
clone size: -
J gene: TRBJ2-1
V gene: TRBV13
CDR3 protein: CASSLTGTGSYNEQFF
CDR3 DNA: TGTGCCAGCAGCTTAACCGGGACAGGGTCCTACAATGAGCAGTTCTTC

D gene: TRBD1
clone size: -
J gene: TRBJ2-3
V gene: TRBV9
CDR3 protein: CASSPGQVSTDTQYF
CDR3 DNA: TGTGCCAGCAGCCCGGGACAGGTTAGCACAGATACGCAGTATTTT

D gene: TRBD2
clone size: -
J gene: TRBJ2-4
V gene: TRBV5-6
CDR3 protein: CASSGIGTRQKNIQYF
CDR3 DNA: TGTGCCAGCAGCGGTATCGGGACTAGACAAAAAAACATTCAGTACTTC

D gene: TRBD2
clone size: -
J gene: TRBJ2-7
V gene: TRBV4-3
CDR3 protein: CASSIALTSGYSYEQYF
CDR3 DNA: TGCGCCAGCAGCATCGCCCTTACTAGCGGATATTCCTACGAGCAGTACTTC

D gene: TRBD2
clone size: -
J gene: TRBJ2-1
V gene: TRBV11-2
CDR3 protein: CASSLRLAGTSVQSEQFF
CDR3 DNA: TGTGCCAGCAGCCTCCGACTAGCGGGAACGTCGGTTCAGAGTGAGCAGTTCTTC

D gene: -
clone size: -
J gene: TRBJ2-2
V gene: TRBV7-8
CDR3 protein: CASNPLGAQNTGELFF
CDR3 DNA: TGTGCCAGCAACCCCTTAGGGGCGCAGAACACCGGGGAGCTGTTTTTT

D gene: -
clone size: -
J gene: TRBJ2-7
V gene: TRBV28
CDR3 protein: CATLQGYEQYF
CDR3 DNA: TGTGCCACCCTTCAGGGTTACGAGCAGTACTTC

D gene: -
clone size: -
J gene: TRBJ2-5
V gene: TRBV7-9
CDR3 protein: CASRNYYTETQYF
CDR3 DNA: TGTGCCAGCAGGAACTACTACACCGAGACCCAGTACTTC

D gene: -
clone size: -
J gene: TRBJ2-1
V gene: TRBV13
CDR3 protein: CASSHLGRHNEQFF
CDR3 DNA: TGTGCCAGCAGCCACCTGGGTAGACACAATGAGCAGTTCTTC

D gene: TRBD1
clone size: -
J gene: TRBJ2-7
V gene: TRBV10-2
CDR3 protein: CASSDPGQGAYEQYF
CDR3 DNA: TGCGCCAGCAGTGATCCGGGACAGGGGGCCTACGAGCAGTACTTC

D gene: TRBD1
clone size: -
J gene: TRBJ2-3
V gene: TRBV9
CDR3 protein: CASSGTGSTDTQYF
CDR3 DNA: TGTGCCAGCAGTGGGACAGGTAGCACAGATACGCAGTATTTT

D gene: -
clone size: -
J gene: TRBJ1-1
V gene: TRBV10-2
CDR3 protein: CASSEGDGAFF
CDR3 DNA: TGCGCCAGCAGTGAAGGGGATGGGGCTTTCTTT

D gene: TRBD1
clone size: -
J gene: TRBJ1-1
V gene: TRBV7-9
CDR3 protein: CASSPSGGNTEAFF
CDR3 DNA: TGTGCCAGCAGCCCCTCAGGGGGAAACACTGAAGCTTTCTTT

D gene: TRBD1
clone size: -
J gene: TRBJ1-6
V gene: TRBV27
CDR3 protein: CASSFPGGNSPLHF
CDR3 DNA: TGTGCCAGCAGTTTCCCAGGGGGAAATTCACCCCTCCACTTT

D gene: -
clone size: -
J gene: TRBJ2-5
V gene: TRBV1
CDR3 protein: CTSTGRAGGRETQYF
CDR3 DNA: TGCACCAGCACCGGGCGGGCAGGGGGCCGGGAGACCCAGTACTTC

D gene: -
clone size: -
J gene: TRBJ1-2
V gene: TRBV28
CDR3 protein: CASSLTGNDGYTF
CDR3 DNA: TGTGCCAGCAGTTTAACAGGAAACGATGGCTACACCTTC

D gene: -
clone size: -
J gene: TRBJ1-1
V gene: TRBV5-8
CDR3 protein: CASSLPGWATEAFF
CDR3 DNA: TGTGCCAGCAGCTTACCAGGGTGGGCCACTGAAGCTTTCTTT

D gene: -
clone size: -
J gene: TRBJ1-4
V gene: TRBV15
CDR3 protein: CATSLLRGGEKLFF
CDR3 DNA: TGTGCCACCAGCCTCCTCCGGGGCGGGGAAAAACTGTTTTTT

D gene: -
clone size: -
J gene: TRBJ2-3
V gene: TRBV28
CDR3 protein: CASSFSRAGWVTDTQYF
CDR3 DNA: TGTGCCAGCAGTTTTTCCCGCGCGGGGTGGGTCACAGATACGCAGTATTTT

D gene: -
clone size: -
J gene: TRBJ1-3
V gene: TRBV11-3
CDR3 protein: CASSTYEGEGNTIYF
CDR3 DNA: TGTGCCAGCAGTACCTATGAGGGCGAGGGAAACACCATATATTTT

D gene: -
clone size: -
J gene: TRBJ2-1
V gene: TRBV4-1
CDR3 protein: CASSPTPAGNEQFF
CDR3 DNA: TGCGCCAGCAGCCCAACCCCGGCCGGCAATGAGCAGTTCTTC

D gene: -
clone size: -
J gene: TRBJ2-7
V gene: TRBV13
CDR3 protein: CASSVGRLSSYEQYF
CDR3 DNA: TGTGCCAGCAGCGTGGGACGATTGAGCTCCTACGAGCAGTACTTC

D gene: TRBD2
clone size: -
J gene: TRBJ2-5
V gene: TRBV11-2
CDR3 protein: CASSLGAGGQTQYF
CDR3 DNA: TGTGCCAGCAGCTTAGGGGCGGGAGGGCAGACCCAGTACTTC

D gene: TRBD2
clone size: -
J gene: TRBJ2-1
V gene: TRBV11-3
CDR3 protein: CASSTPGLASRNEQFF
CDR3 DNA: TGTGCCAGCAGCACCCCGGGACTAGCATCGAGGAATGAGCAGTTCTTC

D gene: TRBD2
clone size: -
J gene: TRBJ2-1
V gene: TRBV25-1
CDR3 protein: CASSASGLAETNEQFF
CDR3 DNA: TGTGCCAGCAGTGCGTCGGGACTAGCGGAAACTAATGAGCAGTTCTTC

D gene: -
clone size: -
J gene: TRBJ2-7
V gene: TRBV27
CDR3 protein: CASSWGDTSYEQYF
CDR3 DNA: TGTGCCAGCAGCTGGGGGGACACCTCCTACGAGCAGTACTTC

D gene: TRBD2
clone size: -
J gene: TRBJ2-7
V gene: TRBV6-1
CDR3 protein: CASSPSGRSYEQYF
CDR3 DNA: TGTGCCAGCAGCCCAAGCGGGAGATCTTACGAGCAGTACTTC

D gene: -
clone size: -
J gene: TRBJ2-3
V gene: TRBV6-1
CDR3 protein: CASRLADTQYF
CDR3 DNA: TGTGCCAGCAGATTGGCGGATACGCAGTATTTT

D gene: TRBD2
clone size: -
J gene: TRBJ2-3
V gene: TRBV7-6
CDR3 protein: CASSTGLAGGGSDTQYF
CDR3 DNA: TGTGCCAGCAGCACGGGACTAGCGGGAGGAGGGTCAGATACGCAGTATTTT

D gene: -
clone size: -
J gene: TRBJ2-5
V gene: TRBV18
CDR3 protein: CASSPYGTRQETQYF
CDR3 DNA: TGTGCCAGCTCACCTTACGGGACAAGACAAGAGACCCAGTACTTC

D gene: -
clone size: -
J gene: TRBJ2-7
V gene: TRBV5-4
CDR3 protein: CASSLNLHEQYF
CDR3 DNA: TGTGCCAGCAGCTTGAATCTGCACGAGCAGTACTTC

D gene: TRBD1
clone size: -
J gene: TRBJ2-3
V gene: TRBV5-6
CDR3 protein: CASSFQGASTDTQYF
CDR3 DNA: TGTGCCAGCAGCTTCCAGGGGGCTAGCACAGATACGCAGTATTTT

D gene: TRBD1
clone size: -
J gene: TRBJ1-4
V gene: TRBV27
CDR3 protein: CASRPAGQGVEKLFF
CDR3 DNA: TGTGCCAGCAGACCCGCGGGACAGGGGGTTGAAAAACTGTTTTTT

D gene: -
clone size: -
J gene: TRBJ2-1
V gene: TRBV29-1
CDR3 protein: CSSIGGTEDNEQFF
CDR3 DNA: TGCAGCTCAATCGGAGGGACCGAGGACAATGAGCAGTTCTTC

D gene: -
clone size: -
J gene: TRBJ1-2
V gene: TRBV4-3
CDR3 protein: CASSPSTINYGYTF
CDR3 DNA: TGCGCCAGCAGCCCATCGACAATAAACTATGGCTACACCTTC

D gene: -
clone size: -
J gene: TRBJ2-1
V gene: TRBV7-9
CDR3 protein: CASSLVTGNEQFF
CDR3 DNA: TGTGCCAGCAGCTTAGTTACGGGTAATGAGCAGTTCTTC

D gene: -
clone size: -
J gene: TRBJ1-4
V gene: TRBV30
CDR3 protein: CAWGQSANEKLFF
CDR3 DNA: TGTGCCTGGGGACAGTCTGCTAATGAAAAACTGTTTTTT

D gene: -
clone size: -
J gene: TRBJ1-1
V gene: TRBV15
CDR3 protein: CATSRPQGMNTEAFF
CDR3 DNA: TGTGCCACCAGCAGACCACAGGGAATGAACACTGAAGCTTTCTTT

D gene: -
clone size: -
J gene: TRBJ2-7
V gene: TRBV6-1
CDR3 protein: CASSPNYEQYF
CDR3 DNA: TGTGCCAGCAGTCCTAACTACGAGCAGTACTTC

D gene: -
clone size: once
J gene: TRBJ2-7
V gene: TRBV11-2
CDR3 protein: CASSSRDGPYEQYF
CDR3 DNA: TGTGCCAGCAGCTCCCGCGATGGGCCCTACGAGCAGTACTTC

D gene: -
clone size: -
J gene: TRBJ1-5
V gene: TRBV30
CDR3 protein: CAWGNQPQHF
CDR3 DNA: TGTGCCTGGGGGAATCAGCCCCAGCATTTT

D gene: TRBD2
clone size: -
J gene: TRBJ2-1
V gene: TRBV19
CDR3 protein: CASSIGLLAGGSYNEQFF
CDR3 DNA: TGTGCCAGTAGTATAGGTCTCCTAGCGGGGGGCTCCTACAATGAGCAGTTCTTC